This entry features one TCR beta chain sequence. Its antigen is unidentified. Trimming cost V 0 bases and J 8 bases, with 18 bases left between them. CDR1 and CDR2 (germline): SGHRS, YFSETQ. CDR3 size: 17 residues. A J-beta primer mix and a sample-barcoded 5' primer were used in a second PCR of roughly 7 to 12 cycles. Each CDR3 protein is one row after TCRdb ran MiXCR on the 5' RACE reads. This sample has approximately 600,000 distinct CDR3 sequences, with around 54% found just once. The data were obtained in a study of blood T cells in healthy people across ages. Study-wide results and limits: The recorded TCR beta diversity per million T cells decreased in a roughly linear manner with age. It was held that diversity estimates obtained from one million T cells represented underestimates.

The sequenced sample consisted of blood. The rearrangement links TRBV5-1 to TRBJ1-6; D is perhaps TRBD1 (6 bases). This TCR came from a man aged 55-75 years in good health. The CDR3, as DNA: TGCGCCAGCAGCTTGGCGACAGGTCGGGATGGTTATTCACCCCTCCACTTT. Translation gives CASSLATGRDGYSPLHF.